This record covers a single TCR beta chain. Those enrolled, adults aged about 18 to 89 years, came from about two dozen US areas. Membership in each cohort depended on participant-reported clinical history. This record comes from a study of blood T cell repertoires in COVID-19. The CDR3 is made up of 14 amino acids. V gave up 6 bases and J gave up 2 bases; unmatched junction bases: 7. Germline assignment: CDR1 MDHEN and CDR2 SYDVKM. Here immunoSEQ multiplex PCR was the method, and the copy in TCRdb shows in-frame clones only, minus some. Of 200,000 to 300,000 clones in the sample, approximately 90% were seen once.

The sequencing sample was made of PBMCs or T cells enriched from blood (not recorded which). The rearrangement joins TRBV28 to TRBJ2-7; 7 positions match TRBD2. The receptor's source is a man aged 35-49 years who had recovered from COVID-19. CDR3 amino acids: CASRQAGRTYEQYF. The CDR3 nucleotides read TGTGCCAGCAGGCAAGCGGGGCGAACCTACGAGCAGTACTTC.